This is a list of T cell receptor beta chains from one sample in a study of blood T cell repertoires in COVID-19. The repertoire was sequenced with immunoSEQ multiplex PCR; TCRdb's copy has only in-frame clones and lacks some. The table lists about 200,000 clones, roughly four fifths of them singletons. Material: peripheral blood. The receptor set was obtained from a woman aged 40-49 years with active or convalescent COVID-19. The CDR3 runs from the conserved cysteine through the conserved F or W. A D gene is named only where the DNA matches it firmly. Part of the rows lack a size; the others show once, few, many or a class for expanded clones.

D: -
J: TRBJ2-5
size: -
V: TRBV4-1
CDR3: CASSQEGALPGTQYF
DNA: TGCGCCAGCAGCCAAGAAGGAGCACTCCCGGGGACCCAGTACTTC

D: -
J: TRBJ2-2
size: -
V: TRBV7-7
CDR3: CASSSNTGELFF
DNA: TGTGCTAGCAGTTCTAACACCGGGGAGCTGTTTTTT

D: -
J: TRBJ2-1
size: -
V: TRBV3-1/TRBV3-2
CDR3: CASSYLAGSYNEQFF
DNA: TGTGCCAGCAGTTATTTGGCGGGCTCCTACAATGAGCAGTTCTTC

D: TRBD1
J: TRBJ1-3
size: -
V: TRBV2
CDR3: CASHRTGGGGNTIYF
DNA: TGTGCCAGCCACAGGACAGGGGGCGGTGGAAACACCATATATTTT

D: -
J: TRBJ1-4
size: once
V: TRBV28
CDR3: CASSSGGSANEKLFF
DNA: TGTGCCAGCAGTTCCGGGGGGTCGGCTAATGAAAAACTGTTTTTT

D: -
J: TRBJ2-3
size: -
V: TRBV9
CDR3: CASSFSGVSTDTQYF
DNA: TGTGCCAGCAGCTTTTCAGGGGTTAGCACAGATACGCAGTATTTT

D: -
J: TRBJ1-1
size: -
V: TRBV19
CDR3: CASSIGRVDTEAFF
DNA: TGTGCCAGTAGTATAGGCAGGGTGGACACTGAAGCTTTCTTT

D: -
J: TRBJ1-4
size: -
V: TRBV1
CDR3: CTSSLASDGEANEKLFF
DNA: TGCACCAGCAGCCTGGCATCAGACGGAGAAGCTAATGAAAAACTGTTTTTT

D: -
J: TRBJ2-1
size: few
V: TRBV11-3
CDR3: CASSLTSYEQFF
DNA: TGTGCCAGCAGCCTAACTAGCTATGAGCAGTTCTTC

D: -
J: TRBJ2-1
size: many
V: TRBV2
CDR3: CASSERDPGLPDNEQFF
DNA: TGTGCCAGCAGTGAGAGGGACCCGGGACTCCCAGACAATGAGCAGTTCTTC

D: -
J: TRBJ2-1
size: -
V: TRBV30
CDR3: CAWSVDPEGGEQFF
DNA: TGTGCCTGGAGTGTAGACCCGGAAGGGGGTGAGCAGTTCTTC

D: TRBD2
J: TRBJ2-3
size: -
V: TRBV10-3
CDR3: CALRGKRGAPSFTDTQYF
DNA: TGTGCCCTACGGGGGAAGCGGGGGGCGCCTAGCTTCACAGATACGCAGTATTTT

D: TRBD1
J: TRBJ1-5
size: -
V: TRBV6-5
CDR3: CASSLGTGLYQPQHF
DNA: TGTGCCAGCAGTTTGGGGACAGGGCTCTATCAGCCCCAGCATTTT

D: TRBD1
J: TRBJ1-4
size: -
V: TRBV30
CDR3: CAWSAPGGKLFF
DNA: TGTGCCTGGAGTGCCCCAGGGGGAAAACTGTTTTTT

D: -
J: TRBJ2-7
size: once
V: TRBV7-9
CDR3: CASSPTTVARAYEQYF
DNA: TGTGCCAGCAGCCCAACCACAGTCGCCAGGGCCTACGAGCAGTACTTC

D: TRBD1
J: TRBJ2-1
size: -
V: TRBV9
CDR3: CASSVGRDRGYEQFF
DNA: TGTGCCAGCAGCGTCGGCCGGGACAGGGGATATGAGCAGTTCTTC

D: TRBD1
J: TRBJ1-1
size: -
V: TRBV7-9
CDR3: CASRVTGFKTLNTEAFF
DNA: TGTGCCAGCAGGGTGACAGGGTTTAAGACTTTGAACACTGAAGCTTTCTTT

D: -
J: TRBJ1-2
size: -
V: TRBV4-3
CDR3: CASSQGTENYGYTF
DNA: TGCGCCAGCAGCCAAGGGACTGAGAACTATGGCTACACCTTC

D: -
J: TRBJ1-1
size: -
V: TRBV28
CDR3: CASSDQGSITEAFF
DNA: TGTGCCAGCAGTGACCAGGGGAGTATCACTGAAGCTTTCTTT

D: -
J: TRBJ1-5
size: -
V: TRBV2
CDR3: CASSEQGGDQPQHF
DNA: TGTGCCAGCAGTGAACAGGGAGGAGATCAGCCCCAGCATTTT

D: TRBD1
J: TRBJ2-7
size: -
V: TRBV27
CDR3: CASSPGQGRPSYEQYF
DNA: TGTGCCAGCAGCCCCGGACAGGGAAGGCCCTCCTACGAGCAGTACTTC

D: TRBD1
J: TRBJ2-2
size: -
V: TRBV19
CDR3: CASRREDRGTGELFF
DNA: TGTGCCAGTAGGAGGGAGGACAGGGGGACCGGGGAGCTGTTTTTT

D: -
J: TRBJ1-1
size: few
V: TRBV14
CDR3: CASSQKGLMRTEAFF
DNA: TGTGCCAGCAGCCAAAAGGGGCTTATGAGGACTGAAGCTTTCTTT

D: -
J: TRBJ1-2
size: few
V: TRBV14
CDR3: CASSQDSPGYGYTF
DNA: TGTGCCAGCAGCCAAGATTCTCCGGGGTATGGCTACACCTTC

D: -
J: TRBJ1-1
size: -
V: TRBV4-2
CDR3: CASSQALGRVNTEAFF
DNA: TGTGCCAGCAGCCAAGCCCTCGGCAGGGTGAACACTGAAGCTTTCTTT

D: TRBD2
J: TRBJ2-7
size: -
V: TRBV6-2/TRBV6-3
CDR3: CASSWGAGPRYEQYF
DNA: TGTGCCAGCAGTTGGGGAGCGGGACCCCGCTACGAGCAGTACTTC

D: TRBD1
J: TRBJ1-3
size: -
V: TRBV5-1
CDR3: CASSRDSVSGNTIYF
DNA: TGCGCCAGCAGCCGGGACAGTGTCTCTGGAAACACCATATATTTT

D: TRBD1
J: TRBJ2-7
size: -
V: TRBV19
CDR3: CASSKGPRGQSYEQYF
DNA: TGTGCCAGTAGTAAGGGCCCGAGGGGGCAGTCCTACGAGCAGTACTTC

D: -
J: TRBJ1-2
size: few
V: TRBV11-3
CDR3: CASSTPRSLKLGYTF
DNA: TGTGCCAGCAGTACTCCGAGAAGCCTAAAACTTGGCTACACCTTC

D: -
J: TRBJ1-5
size: -
V: TRBV7-2
CDR3: CASSLEWGGTQPQHF
DNA: TGTGCCAGCAGCTTAGAGTGGGGGGGGACTCAGCCCCAGCATTTT

D: TRBD1
J: TRBJ1-2
size: -
V: TRBV5-1
CDR3: CASSLVAGGYGYTF
DNA: TGCGCCAGCAGCTTGGTGGCAGGGGGCTATGGCTACACCTTC

D: -
J: TRBJ2-2
size: -
V: TRBV28
CDR3: CASSWTIRTGELFF
DNA: TGTGCCAGCAGTTGGACAATTCGGACCGGGGAGCTGTTTTTT

D: -
J: TRBJ2-7
size: once
V: TRBV6-5
CDR3: CASSYGREAYEQYF
DNA: TGTGCCAGCAGTTACGGCAGGGAGGCCTACGAGCAGTACTTC

D: -
J: TRBJ1-1
size: -
V: TRBV28
CDR3: CASSSFGQRNTEAFF
DNA: TGTGCCAGCAGTTCCTTCGGACAGAGGAACACTGAAGCTTTCTTT

D: TRBD2
J: TRBJ2-7
size: -
V: TRBV15
CDR3: CATSSRPWWGSGMDEQYF
DNA: TGTGCCACCAGCTCCCGACCCTGGTGGGGTAGCGGGATGGACGAGCAGTACTTC

D: -
J: TRBJ1-2
size: once
V: TRBV19
CDR3: CASSTGQFSYTF
DNA: TGTGCCAGTAGTACCGGACAGTTTTCCTACACCTTC

D: -
J: TRBJ1-1
size: -
V: TRBV7-8
CDR3: CASSLEKTGGEPNTEAFF
DNA: TGTGCCAGCAGCTTAGAGAAGACAGGAGGAGAACCGAACACTGAAGCTTTCTTT

D: TRBD2
J: TRBJ2-5
size: -
V: TRBV5-6
CDR3: CASSLAGGGETQYF
DNA: TGTGCCAGCAGTCTTGCGGGGGGCGGAGAGACCCAGTACTTC

D: TRBD2
J: TRBJ2-5
size: -
V: TRBV5-1
CDR3: CASSLAGTSSETQYF
DNA: TGCGCCAGCAGCTTGGCCGGGACTAGCTCAGAGACCCAGTACTTC

D: -
J: TRBJ2-7
size: -
V: TRBV9
CDR3: CASSVGSGPYEQYF
DNA: TGTGCCAGCAGCGTAGGTTCAGGGCCCTACGAGCAGTACTTC

D: TRBD2
J: TRBJ2-2
size: few
V: TRBV10-3
CDR3: CAIRTGLDTGELFF
DNA: TGTGCCATCAGGACGGGACTAGACACCGGGGAGCTGTTTTTT

D: -
J: TRBJ1-2
size: few
V: TRBV7-3
CDR3: CASSPGHRVYGYTF
DNA: TGTGCCAGCAGCCCAGGGCACAGGGTCTATGGCTACACCTTC

D: TRBD1
J: TRBJ1-1
size: -
V: TRBV19
CDR3: CASSGTGGVWTEAFF
DNA: TGTGCCAGTAGTGGGACAGGGGGCGTATGGACTGAAGCTTTCTTT

D: -
J: TRBJ2-3
size: -
V: TRBV6-6
CDR3: CASSIESDTQYF
DNA: TGTGCCAGCAGTATAGAGTCAGATACGCAGTATTTT

D: TRBD2
J: TRBJ2-1
size: -
V: TRBV19
CDR3: CASSRERLAGGRNEQFF
DNA: TGTGCCAGTAGTCGGGAAAGGCTAGCGGGAGGTCGGAATGAGCAGTTCTTC

D: TRBD1
J: TRBJ2-5
size: -
V: TRBV4-1
CDR3: CASSPVRGQGEETQYF
DNA: TGCGCCAGCAGCCCAGTGAGGGGGCAGGGCGAAGAGACCCAGTACTTC

D: -
J: TRBJ1-4
size: few
V: TRBV5-8
CDR3: CASSPGRRTGEKLFF
DNA: TGTGCCAGCAGCCCCGGTCGGAGGACTGGGGAAAAACTGTTTTTT

D: -
J: TRBJ1-3
size: -
V: TRBV7-2
CDR3: CASSSHGISGNTIYF
DNA: TGTGCCAGCAGCTCCCACGGGATCTCTGGAAACACCATATATTTT

D: -
J: TRBJ1-6
size: -
V: TRBV21-1
CDR3: CASSKVLLGQVNSPLHF
DNA: TGTGCCAGCAGCAAAGTTCTTTTGGGACAGGTAAATTCACCCCTCCACTTT

D: -
J: TRBJ2-2
size: -
V: TRBV5-4
CDR3: CASSEPGLHTGELFF
DNA: TGTGCCAGCAGCGAGCCGGGACTCCACACCGGGGAGCTGTTTTTT

D: TRBD2
J: TRBJ2-7
size: -
V: TRBV19
CDR3: CASSSSGRAYEQYF
DNA: TGTGCCAGTAGTTCTAGCGGGAGGGCCTACGAGCAGTACTTC

D: -
J: TRBJ1-2
size: -
V: TRBV24-1
CDR3: CATSATGTSNYGYTF
DNA: TGTGCCACCAGTGCAACCGGGACAAGCAACTATGGCTACACCTTC

D: TRBD2
J: TRBJ2-1
size: few
V: TRBV30
CDR3: CAWSAASGGAYNEQFF
DNA: TGTGCCTGGAGTGCCGCTAGCGGGGGGGCCTACAATGAGCAGTTCTTC

D: TRBD1
J: TRBJ1-2
size: -
V: TRBV27
CDR3: CASRPTGGWGYTF
DNA: TGTGCCAGCAGGCCCACAGGGGGTTGGGGCTACACCTTC